The sequence of this TCR beta chain was determined in a study of CD8 T cells in ankylosing spondylitis. Study results and limitations: Seemingly characteristic of ankylosing spondylitis blood was a TCR beta motif consisting of eight highly homologous variants.

This CDR3 comprises 17 residues. The germline V and J ends were trimmed by 1 base and 0 bases, with 12 bases remaining between them. The germline V gene encodes CDR1 KGHDR and CDR2 SFDVKD. In the case of this clonotype: Its antigen remains unknown.

TCRdb reprocessed the 5' RACE reads via MiXCR and lists one record per CDR3 protein. In the table there are roughly 370,000 distinct CDR3 sequences, more than 20% of which are singletons. The specimen sequenced was blood, either unsorted or a sorted T cell fraction (not recorded which). The TCR comes from a male donor with ankylosing spondylitis. The chain has TRBV24-1 and TRBJ2-1; tentatively, D is TRBD2 (5 bases). The CDR3 coding sequence is TGTGCCACCAGTGATTTAGGCGGGTATAGCTCCTACAATGAGCAGTTCTTC. It translates to CATSDLGGYSSYNEQFF.